These T cell receptor beta chains were read from a single sample in a study of blood T cell repertoires in COVID-19. Assay: immunoSEQ multiplex PCR; the TCRdb copy retains only in-frame clones and omits some. The sample consists of about 300,000 clones, around 80% of them appearing once. The specimen was peripheral blood. The receptors come from a woman in her 50s with acute or convalescent COVID-19. Both conserved end residues are part of each CDR3. The order of the fields is D gene, clone size, J gene, V gene, CDR3 protein, CDR3 DNA. The D gene is left open where the match is weak. Clone sizes are given selectively: once, few, many, or a class where the clone is expanded.

D gene: TRBD2
clone size: .
J gene: TRBJ2-3
V gene: TRBV3-1/TRBV3-2
CDR3 protein: CASSQGGQRSGGRDTQYF
CDR3 DNA: TGTGCCAGCAGCCAAGGGGGACAGCGTAGCGGGGGTCGGGATACGCAGTATTTT

D gene: .
clone size: .
J gene: TRBJ1-6
V gene: TRBV10-3
CDR3 protein: CAISETTGHYNSPLHF
CDR3 DNA: TGTGCCATCAGTGAGACTACAGGGCACTATAATTCACCCCTCCACTTT

D gene: TRBD2
clone size: .
J gene: TRBJ2-1
V gene: TRBV11-3
CDR3 protein: CASSPGLAGGISYNEQFF
CDR3 DNA: TGTGCCAGCAGCCCGGGACTAGCGGGGGGGATATCCTACAATGAGCAGTTCTTC

D gene: .
clone size: .
J gene: TRBJ2-3
V gene: TRBV7-7
CDR3 protein: CASSLAGGDTQYF
CDR3 DNA: TGTGCCAGCAGCTTAGCGGGGGGAGATACGCAGTATTTT

D gene: TRBD2
clone size: few
J gene: TRBJ2-7
V gene: TRBV9
CDR3 protein: CASSATRTSGNYEQYF
CDR3 DNA: TGTGCCAGCAGCGCCACTCGGACTAGCGGGAACTACGAGCAGTACTTC

D gene: .
clone size: .
J gene: TRBJ2-1
V gene: TRBV6-4
CDR3 protein: CASSLITGSEQFF
CDR3 DNA: TGTGCCAGCAGCCTTATTACAGGGAGTGAGCAGTTCTTC

D gene: TRBD2
clone size: once
J gene: TRBJ2-5
V gene: TRBV5-1
CDR3 protein: CASSGPGLAGTETQYF
CDR3 DNA: TGCGCCAGCAGCGGGCCGGGACTAGCGGGGACAGAGACCCAGTACTTC

D gene: .
clone size: .
J gene: TRBJ1-3
V gene: TRBV5-4
CDR3 protein: CASSPDSGNTIYF
CDR3 DNA: TGTGCCAGCAGCCCGGACAGCGGAAACACCATATATTTT

D gene: TRBD2
clone size: .
J gene: TRBJ2-7
V gene: TRBV4-3
CDR3 protein: CASSQEWSGSFYEQYF
CDR3 DNA: TGCGCCAGCAGCCAAGAATGGAGCGGGAGCTTTTACGAGCAGTACTTC

D gene: TRBD1
clone size: .
J gene: TRBJ1-1
V gene: TRBV6-6
CDR3 protein: CASRTGWNTEAFF
CDR3 DNA: TGTGCCAGCAGGACAGGGTGGAATACTGAAGCTTTCTTT

D gene: .
clone size: .
J gene: TRBJ2-1
V gene: TRBV5-1
CDR3 protein: CASSLGSGNEQFF
CDR3 DNA: TGCGCCAGCAGCTTGGGATCGGGCAATGAGCAGTTCTTC

D gene: TRBD1
clone size: .
J gene: TRBJ1-2
V gene: TRBV19
CDR3 protein: CASSEGQNYGYTF
CDR3 DNA: TGTGCCAGTAGTGAGGGACAGAACTATGGCTACACCTTC

D gene: TRBD2
clone size: .
J gene: TRBJ2-1
V gene: TRBV19
CDR3 protein: CATLPPGGGYNEQFF
CDR3 DNA: TGTGCCACCCTACCCCCGGGGGGTGGGTACAATGAGCAGTTCTTC

D gene: .
clone size: .
J gene: TRBJ2-3
V gene: TRBV29-1
CDR3 protein: CSVWEMTDTQYF
CDR3 DNA: TGCAGCGTCTGGGAGATGACAGATACGCAGTATTTT

D gene: .
clone size: .
J gene: TRBJ1-4
V gene: TRBV7-8
CDR3 protein: CATAHSNEKLFF
CDR3 DNA: TGTGCCACCGCCCACTCGAATGAAAAACTGTTTTTT